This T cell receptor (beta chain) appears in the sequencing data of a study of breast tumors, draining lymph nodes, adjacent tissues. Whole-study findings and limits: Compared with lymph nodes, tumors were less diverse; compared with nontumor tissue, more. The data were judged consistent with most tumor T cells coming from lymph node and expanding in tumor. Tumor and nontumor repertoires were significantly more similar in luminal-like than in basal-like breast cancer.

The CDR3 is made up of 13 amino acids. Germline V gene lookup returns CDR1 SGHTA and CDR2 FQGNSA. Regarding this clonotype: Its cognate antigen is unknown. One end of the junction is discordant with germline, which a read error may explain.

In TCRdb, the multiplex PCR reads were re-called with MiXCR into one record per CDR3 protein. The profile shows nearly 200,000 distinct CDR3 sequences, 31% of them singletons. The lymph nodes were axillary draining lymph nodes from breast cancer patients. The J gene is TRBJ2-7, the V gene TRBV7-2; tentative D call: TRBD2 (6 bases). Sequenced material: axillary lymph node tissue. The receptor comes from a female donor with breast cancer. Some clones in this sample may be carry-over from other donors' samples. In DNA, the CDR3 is TGTGCCAGCGGCTTAGCCCCGGGGGACGAGCAGTACTTC. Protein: CASGLAPGDEQYF.